This TCR beta chain was profiled in a study of cytomegalovirus exposure and HLA in healthy donors. PCR amplification relied on 60 Vbeta primers (plus 13 Jbeta primers). Source study methods: In a later analysis, the count reached some 73 million unique TCR beta chains, with around 10 million shared. Profiled with immunoSEQ multiplex PCR; TCRdb holds only in-frame clones, not every one. The V and J calls and clone size were taken over from that table, and D and trimming were inferred from the DNA. The sample lists about 220,000 clones, more than 75% occurring once. On this clone: Its antigen remains unidentified.

The trim removed 1 base at V and 0 bases at J, leaving 8 bases unmatched. The CDR3 runs 17 residues. CDR1 and CDR2 from the germline V gene are SGHNT and YYREEE (reference sequence). Findings of the study overall: It was taken for granted in presence/absence analyses that sequencing depth across donors was roughly uniform. Immune exposure data for these donors was limited to CMV serostatus. Earlier analysis yielded a pattern in which most TCR beta V segments were productive about 90% or about 30% of the time.

Material for sequencing was PBMCs. The sequence was obtained from a woman between 40 and 55 years old in good health and CMV-seropositive. The chain couples TRBV5-4 to TRBJ2-3, with 7 bases matching TRBD2. CDR3 DNA sequence: TGTGCCAGCAGCTTGTTCGGCAGCGGGGCTAGCACAGATACGCAGTATTTT. This codes for CASSLFGSGASTDTQYF.